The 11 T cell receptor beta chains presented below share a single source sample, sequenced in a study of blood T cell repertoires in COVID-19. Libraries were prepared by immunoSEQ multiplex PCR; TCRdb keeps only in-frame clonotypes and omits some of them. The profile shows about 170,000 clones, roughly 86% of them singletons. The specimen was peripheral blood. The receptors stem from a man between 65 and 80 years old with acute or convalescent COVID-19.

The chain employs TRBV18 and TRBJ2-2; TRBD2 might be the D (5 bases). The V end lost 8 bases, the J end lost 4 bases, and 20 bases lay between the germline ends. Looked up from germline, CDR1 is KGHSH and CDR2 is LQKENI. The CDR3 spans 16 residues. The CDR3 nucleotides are TGTGCCAGCAAAAACCCTTCCGGAGGACCCACCGGGGAGCTGTTTTTT. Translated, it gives CASKNPSGGPTGELFF. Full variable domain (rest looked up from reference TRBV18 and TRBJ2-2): NAGVMQNPRHLVRRRGQEARLRCSPMKGHSHVYWYRQLPEEGLKFMVYLQKENIIDESGMPKERFSAEFPKEGPSILRIQQVVRGDSAAYFCASKNPSGGPTGELFFGEGSRLTVL.

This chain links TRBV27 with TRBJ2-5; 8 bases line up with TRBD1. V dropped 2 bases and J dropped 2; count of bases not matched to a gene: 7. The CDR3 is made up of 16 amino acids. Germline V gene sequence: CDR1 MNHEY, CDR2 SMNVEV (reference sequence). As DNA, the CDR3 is TGTGCCAGCAGTTTAACAGGGGGGATTCGACAAGAGACCCAGTACTTC. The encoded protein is CASSLTGGIRQETQYF.

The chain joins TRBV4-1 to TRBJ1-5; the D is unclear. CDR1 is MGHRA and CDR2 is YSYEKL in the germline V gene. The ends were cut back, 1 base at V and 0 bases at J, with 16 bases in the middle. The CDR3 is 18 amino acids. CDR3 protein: CASSQGSGDLYSNQPQHF. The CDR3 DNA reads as TGCGCCAGCAGCCAAGGGTCGGGAGATCTTTATAGCAATCAGCCCCAGCATTTT.

For the CDR3, the DNA is TGTGCCACCAGACCCCACAGGGTGGAATATGGCTACACCTTC. Its translation is CATRPHRVEYGYTF. This rearrangement joins TRBV28 to TRBJ1-2; TRBD1 is a possible D gene (6 bases). Trimming pared 10 bases from V and 5 bases from J, leaving 20 bases between. CDR1 and CDR2 from the germline V gene are MDHEN and SYDVKM. The CDR3 totals 14 residues.

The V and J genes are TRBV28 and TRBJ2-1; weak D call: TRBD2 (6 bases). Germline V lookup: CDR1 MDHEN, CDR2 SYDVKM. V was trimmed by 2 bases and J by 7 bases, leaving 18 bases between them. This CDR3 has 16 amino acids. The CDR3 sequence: CASSLAGGEDGNEQFF. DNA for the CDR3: TGTGCCAGCAGTTTAGCGGGCGGGGAGGATGGGAATGAGCAGTTCTTC.

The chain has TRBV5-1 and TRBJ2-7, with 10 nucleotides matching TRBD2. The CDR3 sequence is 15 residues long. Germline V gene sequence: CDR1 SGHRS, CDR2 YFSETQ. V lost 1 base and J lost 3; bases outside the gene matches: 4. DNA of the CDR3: TGCGCCAGCAGCTTGTGGCTAGCGGGGGACTACGAGCAGTACTTC. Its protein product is CASSLWLAGDYEQYF.

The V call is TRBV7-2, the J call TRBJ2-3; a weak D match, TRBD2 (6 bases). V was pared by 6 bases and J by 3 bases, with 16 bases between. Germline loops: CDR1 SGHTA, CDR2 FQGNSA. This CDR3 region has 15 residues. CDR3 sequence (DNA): TGTGCCAGCAGGCCGGGACGGGGAGGTACAGATACGCAGTATTTT. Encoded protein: CASRPGRGGTDTQYF.

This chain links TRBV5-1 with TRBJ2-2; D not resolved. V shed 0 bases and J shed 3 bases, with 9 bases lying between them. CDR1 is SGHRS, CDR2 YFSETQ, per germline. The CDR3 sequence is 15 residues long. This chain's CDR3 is CASSLGSHYTGELFF. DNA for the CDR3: TGCGCCAGCAGCTTGGGATCTCACTACACCGGGGAGCTGTTTTTT.

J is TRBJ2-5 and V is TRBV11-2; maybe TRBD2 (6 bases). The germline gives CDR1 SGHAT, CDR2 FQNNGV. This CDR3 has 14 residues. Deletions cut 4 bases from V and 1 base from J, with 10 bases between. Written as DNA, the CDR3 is TGTGCCAGCAGCTCGGCGGGGACCCAAGAGACCCAGTACTTC. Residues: CASSSAGTQETQYF.

CDR3 sequence: CASAIVEAFF. CDR3 coding DNA: TGTGCCAGCGCGATCGTTGAAGCTTTCTTT. The chain recombines TRBV2 with TRBJ1-1, with D unclear. From germline, CDR1 is SNHLY and CDR2 FYNNEI. CDR3 length: 10 amino acids. The V end was cut by 8 bases, the J end by 7 bases, with 8 bases between.

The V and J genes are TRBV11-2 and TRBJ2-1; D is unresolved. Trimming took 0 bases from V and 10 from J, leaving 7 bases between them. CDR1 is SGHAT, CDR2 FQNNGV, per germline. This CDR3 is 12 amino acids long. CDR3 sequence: CASSLDRLEQFF. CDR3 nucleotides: TGTGCCAGCAGCTTAGATCGTCTGGAGCAGTTCTTC.